This T cell receptor (beta chain) was captured in a study of Tregs in tolerant kidney transplant recipients. Libraries were prepared by immunoSEQ multiplex PCR; TCRdb keeps only in-frame clonotypes and omits some of them. The sample contains roughly 86,000 clones, more than 85% of which appear only once. In regard to this clone: The antigen is undetermined.

The nonmyeloablative bone marrow transplants came from related graft donors, with transient mixed chimerism. Thawed PBMCs were FACS-sorted into unstimulated CD4+CD25+CD127- regulatory T cells, CD4+CD25- non-regulatory cells, CD4 and CD8 cells. Study-wide points: For some patients, primers changed over time, blocking nucleotide-level comparison. No direct test of biological reproducibility was done here.

The TCR originated in a human patient who received a combined kidney and bone marrow transplant. Some of these T cells may belong to the graft donor. The sample here was CD4+ T cells from blood (PBMCs), taken 12 months after the transplant.

CDR3 DNA: TGTGCCAGCAGTCCTTCCGGGTTCCGGGCCAACGTCCTGACTTTC. This sequence encodes CASSPSGFRANVLTF. J is TRBJ2-6 and V is TRBV5-4; no firm D call. Per germline, CDR1 SGHNT and CDR2 YYREEE (reference sequence). V lost 5 bases and J lost 5, with 14 bases in between. This CDR3 spans 15 amino acids.